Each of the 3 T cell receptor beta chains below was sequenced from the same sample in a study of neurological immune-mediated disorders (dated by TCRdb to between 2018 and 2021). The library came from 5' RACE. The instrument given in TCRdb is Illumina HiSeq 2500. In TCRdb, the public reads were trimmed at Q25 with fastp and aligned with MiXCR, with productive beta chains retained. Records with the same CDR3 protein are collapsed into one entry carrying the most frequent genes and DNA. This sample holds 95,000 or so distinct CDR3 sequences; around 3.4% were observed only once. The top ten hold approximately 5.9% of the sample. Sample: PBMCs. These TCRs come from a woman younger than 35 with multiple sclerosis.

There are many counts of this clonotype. In DNA form, the CDR3 reads TGTGCCAGCAGCTTAGGGCCTCTGGGCACTGAAGCTTTCTTT. Encoded protein: CASSLGPLGTEAFF. V and J are TRBV7-2 and TRBJ1-1, with unresolved D. Germline V lookup: CDR1 SGHTA, CDR2 FQGNSA. Trimming left V 1 base short and J 4 bases short, with 10 bases between. There are 14 residues in the CDR3.

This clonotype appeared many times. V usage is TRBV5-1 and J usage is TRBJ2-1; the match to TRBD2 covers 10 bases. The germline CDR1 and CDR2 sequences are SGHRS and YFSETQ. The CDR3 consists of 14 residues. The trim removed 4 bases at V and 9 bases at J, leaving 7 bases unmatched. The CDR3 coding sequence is TGCGCCAGCAGCCGAACTAGCGGGATTGGTGAGCAGTTCTTC. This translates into CASSRTSGIGEQFF.

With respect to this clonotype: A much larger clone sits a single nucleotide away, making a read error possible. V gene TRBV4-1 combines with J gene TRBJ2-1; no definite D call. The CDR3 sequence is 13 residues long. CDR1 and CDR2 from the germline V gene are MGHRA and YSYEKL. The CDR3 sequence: CASSQVSYNEQLF. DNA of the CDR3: TGCGCCAGCAGCCAAGTCTCTTACAATGAGCAGTTATTC.